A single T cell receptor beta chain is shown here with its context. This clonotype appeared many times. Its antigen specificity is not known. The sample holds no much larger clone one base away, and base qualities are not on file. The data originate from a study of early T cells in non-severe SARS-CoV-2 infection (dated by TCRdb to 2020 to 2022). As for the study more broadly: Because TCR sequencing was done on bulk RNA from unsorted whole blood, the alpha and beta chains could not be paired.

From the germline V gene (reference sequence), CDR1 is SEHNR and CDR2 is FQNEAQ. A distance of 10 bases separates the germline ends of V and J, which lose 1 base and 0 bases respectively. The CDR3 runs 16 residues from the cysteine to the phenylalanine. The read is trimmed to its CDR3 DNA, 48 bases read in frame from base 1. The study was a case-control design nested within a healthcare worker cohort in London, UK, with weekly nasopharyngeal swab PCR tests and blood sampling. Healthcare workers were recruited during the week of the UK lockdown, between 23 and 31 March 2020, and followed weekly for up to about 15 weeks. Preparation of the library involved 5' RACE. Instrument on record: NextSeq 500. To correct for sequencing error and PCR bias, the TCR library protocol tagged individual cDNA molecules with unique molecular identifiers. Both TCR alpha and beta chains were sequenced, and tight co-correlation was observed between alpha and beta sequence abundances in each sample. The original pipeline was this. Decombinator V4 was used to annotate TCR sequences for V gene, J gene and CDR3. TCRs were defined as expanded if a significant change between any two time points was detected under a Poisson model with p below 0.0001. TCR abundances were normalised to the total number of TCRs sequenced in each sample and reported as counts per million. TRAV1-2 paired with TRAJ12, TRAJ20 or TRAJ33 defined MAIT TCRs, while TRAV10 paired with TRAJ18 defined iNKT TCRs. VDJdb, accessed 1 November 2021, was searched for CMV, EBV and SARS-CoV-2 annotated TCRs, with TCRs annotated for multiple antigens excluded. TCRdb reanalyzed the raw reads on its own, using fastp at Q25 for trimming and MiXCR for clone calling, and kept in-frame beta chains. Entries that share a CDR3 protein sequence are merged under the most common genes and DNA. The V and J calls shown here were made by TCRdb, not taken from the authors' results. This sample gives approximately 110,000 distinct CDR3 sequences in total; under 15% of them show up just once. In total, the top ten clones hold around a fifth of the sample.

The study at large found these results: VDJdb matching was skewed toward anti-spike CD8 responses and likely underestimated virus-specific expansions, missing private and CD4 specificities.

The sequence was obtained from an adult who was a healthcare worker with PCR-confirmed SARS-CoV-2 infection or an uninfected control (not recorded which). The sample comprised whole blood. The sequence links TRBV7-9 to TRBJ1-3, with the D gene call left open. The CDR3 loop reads CASSLVPTSSGNTIYF. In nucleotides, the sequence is TGTGCCAGCAGCTTAGTACCGACGAGCTCTGGAAACACCATATATTTT.